The subject of this entry is one T cell receptor beta chain. Here immunoSEQ multiplex PCR was the method, and the copy in TCRdb shows in-frame clones only, minus some. The table includes 400,000 to 450,000 clones, about 87% detected once. The CDR3 length is 15 residues. The junction had 5 bases not matched to a gene; V was cut back by 4 bases and J by 0 bases. Per germline, CDR1 PRHDT and CDR2 FYEKMQ (reference sequence). This sample was taken from a study of blood T cell repertoires in COVID-19. Study as a whole: Samples representing acute and convalescent COVID-19 were sourced from the United States, Italy and Spain.

The sequenced sample was peripheral blood. The receptor's source is a woman aged 50 to 60 with COVID-19, enrolled during active disease. J is TRBJ2-7 and V is TRBV13; the match to TRBD1 covers 8 bases. CDR3 nucleotides: TGTGCCAGCAGCTGGACAGGGCAAAGCTCCTACGAGCAGTACTTC. Its protein product is CASSWTGQSSYEQYF.